A selection of T cell receptor beta chains follows, all from one sample in a study of beta chain features in type 1 diabetes. The table came from immunoSEQ multiplex PCR; TCRdb's copy has only in-frame clones and leaves some out. Seen here are fewer than 400,000 clones, 9.3% observed once, and the top ten hold around 1%. Sequenced input: central memory CD4+ T cells from blood. The receptors originated from a man younger than 45 with type 1 diabetes. The CDR3 runs from the conserved cysteine through the conserved F or W. Clone size is stated in some rows and not others, as once, few, many or a class when expanded.

>TRBV19|few|14|TRBJ2-7
CASSTLTGPYEQYF
>TRBV19|-|15|TRBJ1-2
CASSIQDRGKGGYTF
>TRBV27|-|11|TRBJ1-1
CASTWGTEAFF
>TRBV7-9|-|14|TRBJ1-4
CASSLGGPGEKLFF
>TRBV7-9|few|10|TRBJ1-2
CASGGSGYTF
>TRBV2|few|12|TRBJ2-7
CASRTQGYEQYF
>TRBV5-6|few|14|TRBJ2-1
CASASLGGNNEQFF
>TRBV6-5|few|14|TRBJ1-2
CASSEQGGIYGYTF
>TRBV11-2|-|14|TRBJ1-2
CASSLGNRPLGYTF
>TRBV10-2|few|14|TRBJ2-5
CASLRRGLGETQYF
>TRBV28|-|15|TRBJ2-7
CASSSPTGGSYEQYF
>TRBV6-5|few|13|TRBJ1-2
CASSKTANYGYTF
>TRBV11-3|-|16|TRBJ2-5
CASSRREASDQETQYF
>TRBV4-3|-|17|TRBJ1-6
CASSQGSTGTVNSPLHF
>TRBV29-1|-|12|TRBJ1-4
CSSVDTGEKLFF
>TRBV7-2|many|16|TRBJ2-1
CASSLQADLRSNEQFF
>TRBV19|-|15|TRBJ2-5
CASSTRAAGRGTQYF
>TRBV6-6|-|15|TRBJ1-5
CASSGTGEWGQPQHF
>TRBV28|many|11|TRBJ2-7
CASSLRDEQYF